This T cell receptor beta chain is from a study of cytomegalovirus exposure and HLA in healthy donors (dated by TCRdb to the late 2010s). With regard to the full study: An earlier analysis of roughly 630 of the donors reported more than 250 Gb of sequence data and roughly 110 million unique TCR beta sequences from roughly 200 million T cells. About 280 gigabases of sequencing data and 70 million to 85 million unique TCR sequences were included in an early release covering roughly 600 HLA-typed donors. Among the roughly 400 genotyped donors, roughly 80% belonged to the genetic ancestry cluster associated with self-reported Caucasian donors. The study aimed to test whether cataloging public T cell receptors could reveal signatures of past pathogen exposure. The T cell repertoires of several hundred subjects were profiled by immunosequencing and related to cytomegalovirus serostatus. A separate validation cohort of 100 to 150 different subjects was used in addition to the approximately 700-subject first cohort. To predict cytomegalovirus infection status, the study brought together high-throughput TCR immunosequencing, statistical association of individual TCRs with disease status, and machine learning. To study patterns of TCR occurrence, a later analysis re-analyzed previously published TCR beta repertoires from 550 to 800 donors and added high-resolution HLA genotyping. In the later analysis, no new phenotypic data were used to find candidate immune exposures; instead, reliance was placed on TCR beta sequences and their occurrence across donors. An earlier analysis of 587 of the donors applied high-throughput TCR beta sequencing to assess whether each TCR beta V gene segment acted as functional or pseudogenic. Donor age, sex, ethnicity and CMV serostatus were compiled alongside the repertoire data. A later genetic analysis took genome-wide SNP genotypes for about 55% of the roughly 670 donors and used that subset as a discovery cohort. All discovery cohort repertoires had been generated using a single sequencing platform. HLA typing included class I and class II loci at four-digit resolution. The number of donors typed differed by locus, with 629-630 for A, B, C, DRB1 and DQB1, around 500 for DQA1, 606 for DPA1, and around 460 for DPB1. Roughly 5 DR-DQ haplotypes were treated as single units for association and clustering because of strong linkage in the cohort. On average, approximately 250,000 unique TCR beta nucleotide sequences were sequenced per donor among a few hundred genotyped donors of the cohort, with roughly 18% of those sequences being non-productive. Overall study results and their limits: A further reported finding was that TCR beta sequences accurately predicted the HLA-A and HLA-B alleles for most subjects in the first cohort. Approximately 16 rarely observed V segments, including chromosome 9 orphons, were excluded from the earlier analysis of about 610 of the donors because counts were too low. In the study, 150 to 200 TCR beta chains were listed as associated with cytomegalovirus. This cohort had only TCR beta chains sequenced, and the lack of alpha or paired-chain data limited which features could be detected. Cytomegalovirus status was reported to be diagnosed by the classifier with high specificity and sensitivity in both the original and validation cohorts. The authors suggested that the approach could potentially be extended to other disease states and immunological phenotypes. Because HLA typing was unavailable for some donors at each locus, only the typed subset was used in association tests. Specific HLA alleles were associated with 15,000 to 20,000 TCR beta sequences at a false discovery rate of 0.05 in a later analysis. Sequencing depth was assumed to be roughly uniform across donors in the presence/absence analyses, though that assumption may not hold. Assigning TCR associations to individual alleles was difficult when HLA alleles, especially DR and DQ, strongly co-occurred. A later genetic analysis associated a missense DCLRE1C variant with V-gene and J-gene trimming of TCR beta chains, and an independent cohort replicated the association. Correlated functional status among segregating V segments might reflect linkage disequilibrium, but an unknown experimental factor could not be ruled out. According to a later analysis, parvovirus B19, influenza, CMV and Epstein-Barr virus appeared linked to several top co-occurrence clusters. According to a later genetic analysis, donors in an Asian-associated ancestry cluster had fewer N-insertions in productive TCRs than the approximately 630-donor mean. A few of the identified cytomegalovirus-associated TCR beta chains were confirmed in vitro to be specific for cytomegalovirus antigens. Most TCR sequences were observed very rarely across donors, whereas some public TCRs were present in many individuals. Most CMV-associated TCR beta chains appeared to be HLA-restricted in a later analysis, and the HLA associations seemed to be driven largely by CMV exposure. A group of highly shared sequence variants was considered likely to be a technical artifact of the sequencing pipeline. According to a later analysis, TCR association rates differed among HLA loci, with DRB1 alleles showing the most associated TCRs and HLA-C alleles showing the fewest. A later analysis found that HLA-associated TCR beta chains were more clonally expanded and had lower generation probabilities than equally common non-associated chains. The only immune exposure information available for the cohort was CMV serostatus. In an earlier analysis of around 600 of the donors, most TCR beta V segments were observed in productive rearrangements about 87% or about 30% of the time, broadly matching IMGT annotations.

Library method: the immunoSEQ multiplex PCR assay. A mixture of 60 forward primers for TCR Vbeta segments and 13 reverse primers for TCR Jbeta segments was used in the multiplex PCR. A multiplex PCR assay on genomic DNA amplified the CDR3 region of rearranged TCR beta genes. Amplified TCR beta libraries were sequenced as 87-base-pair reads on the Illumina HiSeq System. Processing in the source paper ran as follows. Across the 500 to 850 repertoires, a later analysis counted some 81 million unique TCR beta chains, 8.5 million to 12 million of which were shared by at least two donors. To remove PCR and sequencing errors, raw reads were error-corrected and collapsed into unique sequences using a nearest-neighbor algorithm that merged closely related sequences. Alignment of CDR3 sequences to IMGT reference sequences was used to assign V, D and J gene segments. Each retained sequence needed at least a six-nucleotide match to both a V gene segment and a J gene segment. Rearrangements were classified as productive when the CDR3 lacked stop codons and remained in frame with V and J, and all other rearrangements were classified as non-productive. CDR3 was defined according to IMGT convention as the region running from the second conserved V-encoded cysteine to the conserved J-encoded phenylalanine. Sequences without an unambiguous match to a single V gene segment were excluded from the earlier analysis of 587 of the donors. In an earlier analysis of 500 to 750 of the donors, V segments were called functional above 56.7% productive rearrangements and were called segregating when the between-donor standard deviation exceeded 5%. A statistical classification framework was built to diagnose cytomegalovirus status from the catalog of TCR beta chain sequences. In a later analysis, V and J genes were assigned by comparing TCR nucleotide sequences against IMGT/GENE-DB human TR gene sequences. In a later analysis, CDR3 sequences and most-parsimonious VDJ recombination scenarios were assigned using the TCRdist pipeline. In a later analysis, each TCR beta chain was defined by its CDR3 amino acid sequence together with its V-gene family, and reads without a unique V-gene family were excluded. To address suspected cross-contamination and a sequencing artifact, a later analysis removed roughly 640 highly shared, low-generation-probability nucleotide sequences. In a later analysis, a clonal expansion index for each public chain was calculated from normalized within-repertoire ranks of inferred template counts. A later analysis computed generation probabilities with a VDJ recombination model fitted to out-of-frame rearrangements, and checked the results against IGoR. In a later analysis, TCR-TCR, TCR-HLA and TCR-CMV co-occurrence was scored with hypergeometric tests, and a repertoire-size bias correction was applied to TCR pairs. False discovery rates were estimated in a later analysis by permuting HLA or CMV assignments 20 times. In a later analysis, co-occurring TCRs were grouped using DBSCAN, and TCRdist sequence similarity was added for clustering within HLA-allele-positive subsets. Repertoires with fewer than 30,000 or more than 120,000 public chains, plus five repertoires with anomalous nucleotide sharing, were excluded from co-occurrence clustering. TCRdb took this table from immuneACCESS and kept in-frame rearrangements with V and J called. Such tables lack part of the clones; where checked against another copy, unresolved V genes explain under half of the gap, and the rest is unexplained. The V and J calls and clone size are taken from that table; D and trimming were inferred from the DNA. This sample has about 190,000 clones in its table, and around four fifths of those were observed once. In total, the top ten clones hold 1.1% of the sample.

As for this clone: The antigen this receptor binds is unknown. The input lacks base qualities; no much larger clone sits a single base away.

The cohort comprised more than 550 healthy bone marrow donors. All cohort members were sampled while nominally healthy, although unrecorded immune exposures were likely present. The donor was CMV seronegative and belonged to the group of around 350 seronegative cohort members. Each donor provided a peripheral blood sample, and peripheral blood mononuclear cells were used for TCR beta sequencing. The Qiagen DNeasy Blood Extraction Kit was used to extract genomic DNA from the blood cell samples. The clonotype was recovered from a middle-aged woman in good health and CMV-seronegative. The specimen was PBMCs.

CDR3 reads: CASSYSHSYNEQFF. The DNA reads TGTGCCAGCAGTTATAGCCACTCCTACAATGAGCAGTTCTTC. Recombination joined TRBV27 with TRBJ2-1; the D gene assignment is ambiguous. CDR1 and CDR2 (MNHEY, SMNVEV) derive from the germline V gene (reference sequence). The CDR3 starts with the cysteine, ends with the phenylalanine, and has 14 residues. Only the CDR3 part of the read is kept: 42 bases, read in frame from the first base. V loses 4 bases of germline sequence and J loses 0 bases, and the interval between the two ends is 7 bases.